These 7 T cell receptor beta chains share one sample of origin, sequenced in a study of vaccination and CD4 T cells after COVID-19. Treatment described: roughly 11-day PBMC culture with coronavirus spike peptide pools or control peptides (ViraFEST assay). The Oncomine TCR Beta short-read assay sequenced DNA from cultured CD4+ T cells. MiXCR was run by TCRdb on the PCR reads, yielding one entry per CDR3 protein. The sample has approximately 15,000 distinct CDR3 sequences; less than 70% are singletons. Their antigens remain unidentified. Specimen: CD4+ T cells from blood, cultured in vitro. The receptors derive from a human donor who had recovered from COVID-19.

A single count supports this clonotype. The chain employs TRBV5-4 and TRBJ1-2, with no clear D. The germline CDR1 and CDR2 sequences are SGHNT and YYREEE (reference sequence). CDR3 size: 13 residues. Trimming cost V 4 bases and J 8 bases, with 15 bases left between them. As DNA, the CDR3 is TGTGCCAGCAGCCTTCCGCCCGCAGTCGGCTACACCTTC. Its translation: CASSLPPAVGYTF. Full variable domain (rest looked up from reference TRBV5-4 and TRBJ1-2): ETGVTQSPTHLIKTRGQQVTLRCSSQSGHNTVSWYQQALGQGPQFIFQYYREEENGRGNFPPRFSGLQFPNYSSELNVNALELDDSALYLCASSLPPAVGYTFGSGTRLTVV.

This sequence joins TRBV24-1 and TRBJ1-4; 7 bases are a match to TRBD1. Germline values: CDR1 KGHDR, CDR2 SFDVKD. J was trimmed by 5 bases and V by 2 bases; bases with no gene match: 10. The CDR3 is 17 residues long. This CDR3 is CATSDSPRGRGNEKLFF. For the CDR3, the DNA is TGTGCCACCAGTGATTCTCCCAGGGGGAGAGGGAATGAAAAACTGTTTTTT.

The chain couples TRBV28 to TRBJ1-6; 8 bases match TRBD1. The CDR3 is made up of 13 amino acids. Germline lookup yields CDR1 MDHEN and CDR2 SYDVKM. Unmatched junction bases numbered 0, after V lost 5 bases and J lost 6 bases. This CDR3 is CASSTGGNSPLHF. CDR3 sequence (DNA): TGTGCCAGCAGTACAGGGGGTAATTCACCCCTCCACTTT.

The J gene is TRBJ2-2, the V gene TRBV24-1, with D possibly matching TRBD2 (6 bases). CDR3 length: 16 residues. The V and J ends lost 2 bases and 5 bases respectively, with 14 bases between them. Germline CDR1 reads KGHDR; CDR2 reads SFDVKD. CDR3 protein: CATSDWEEGGTGELFF. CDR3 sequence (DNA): TGTGCCACCAGTGATTGGGAGGAAGGCGGGACCGGGGAGCTGTTTTTT.

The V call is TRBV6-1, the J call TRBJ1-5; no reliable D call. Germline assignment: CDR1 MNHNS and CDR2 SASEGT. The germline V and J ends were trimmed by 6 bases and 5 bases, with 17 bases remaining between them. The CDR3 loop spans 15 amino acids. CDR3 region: CASRESYVIYQPQHF. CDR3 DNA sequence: TGTGCCAGCAGAGAATCGTACGTCATATATCAGCCCCAGCATTTT.

CDR3 protein: CASSGLTSQETQYF. DNA of the CDR3: TGTGCCAGCAGTGGCCTGACATCACAAGAGACCCAGTACTTC. V and J are TRBV12-3 or TRBV12-4 and TRBJ2-5, with D unclear. The CDR3 is 14 residues long. Trimming removed 5 bases at V and 2 bases at J, with 12 bases between.

CDR3 protein: CAWSRGLAARDEQFF. The DNA of the CDR3 is TGTGCCTGGAGCAGGGGACTAGCGGCGAGAGATGAGCAGTTCTTC. The genes are TRBV30 and TRBJ2-1; 11 nucleotides agree with TRBD2. The CDR3 covers 15 residues. Trimming at V came to 3 bases and at J to 8 bases, leaving 9 bases not matched to a gene. The germline V gene has CDR1 GTSNPN and CDR2 SVGIG (reference sequence).